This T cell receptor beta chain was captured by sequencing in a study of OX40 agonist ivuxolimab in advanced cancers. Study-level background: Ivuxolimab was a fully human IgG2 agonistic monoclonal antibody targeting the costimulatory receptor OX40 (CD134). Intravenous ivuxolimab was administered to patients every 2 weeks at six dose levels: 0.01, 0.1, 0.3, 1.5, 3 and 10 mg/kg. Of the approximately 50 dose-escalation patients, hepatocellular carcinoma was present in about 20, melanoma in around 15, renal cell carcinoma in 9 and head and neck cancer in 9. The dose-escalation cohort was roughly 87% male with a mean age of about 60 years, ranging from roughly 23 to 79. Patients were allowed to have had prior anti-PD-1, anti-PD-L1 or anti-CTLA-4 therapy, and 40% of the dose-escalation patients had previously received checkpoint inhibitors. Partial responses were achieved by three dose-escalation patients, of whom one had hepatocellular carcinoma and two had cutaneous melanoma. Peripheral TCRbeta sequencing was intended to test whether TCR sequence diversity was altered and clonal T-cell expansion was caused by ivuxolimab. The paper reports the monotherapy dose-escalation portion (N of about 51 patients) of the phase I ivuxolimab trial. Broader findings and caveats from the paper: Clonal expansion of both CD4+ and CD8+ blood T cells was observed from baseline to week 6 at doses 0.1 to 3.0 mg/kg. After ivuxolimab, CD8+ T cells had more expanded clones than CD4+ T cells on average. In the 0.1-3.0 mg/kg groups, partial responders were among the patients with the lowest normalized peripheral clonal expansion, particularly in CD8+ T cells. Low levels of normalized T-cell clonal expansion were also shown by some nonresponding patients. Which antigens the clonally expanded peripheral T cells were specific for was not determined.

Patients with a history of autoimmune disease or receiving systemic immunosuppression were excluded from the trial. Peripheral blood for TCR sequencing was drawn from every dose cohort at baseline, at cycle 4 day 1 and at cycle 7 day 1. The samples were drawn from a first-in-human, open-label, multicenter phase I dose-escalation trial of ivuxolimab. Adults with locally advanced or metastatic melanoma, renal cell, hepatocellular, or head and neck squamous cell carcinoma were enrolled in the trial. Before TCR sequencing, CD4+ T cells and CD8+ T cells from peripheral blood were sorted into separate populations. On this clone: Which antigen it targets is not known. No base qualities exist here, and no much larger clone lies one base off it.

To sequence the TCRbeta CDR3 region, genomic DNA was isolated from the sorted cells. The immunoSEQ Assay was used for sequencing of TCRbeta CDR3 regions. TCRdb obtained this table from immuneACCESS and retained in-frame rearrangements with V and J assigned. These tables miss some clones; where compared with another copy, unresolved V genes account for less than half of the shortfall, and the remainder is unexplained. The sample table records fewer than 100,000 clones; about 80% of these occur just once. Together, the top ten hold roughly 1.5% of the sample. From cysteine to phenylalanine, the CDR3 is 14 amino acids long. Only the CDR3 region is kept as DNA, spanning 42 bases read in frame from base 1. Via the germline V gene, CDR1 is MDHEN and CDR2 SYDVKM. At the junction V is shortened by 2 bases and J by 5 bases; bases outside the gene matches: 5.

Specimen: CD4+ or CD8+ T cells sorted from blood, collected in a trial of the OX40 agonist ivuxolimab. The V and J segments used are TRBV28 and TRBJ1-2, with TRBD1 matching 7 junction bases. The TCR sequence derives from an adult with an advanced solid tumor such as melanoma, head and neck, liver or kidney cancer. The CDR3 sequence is CASSLEARGYGYTF. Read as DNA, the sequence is TGTGCCAGCAGTTTAGAGGCCAGGGGGTATGGCTACACCTTC.